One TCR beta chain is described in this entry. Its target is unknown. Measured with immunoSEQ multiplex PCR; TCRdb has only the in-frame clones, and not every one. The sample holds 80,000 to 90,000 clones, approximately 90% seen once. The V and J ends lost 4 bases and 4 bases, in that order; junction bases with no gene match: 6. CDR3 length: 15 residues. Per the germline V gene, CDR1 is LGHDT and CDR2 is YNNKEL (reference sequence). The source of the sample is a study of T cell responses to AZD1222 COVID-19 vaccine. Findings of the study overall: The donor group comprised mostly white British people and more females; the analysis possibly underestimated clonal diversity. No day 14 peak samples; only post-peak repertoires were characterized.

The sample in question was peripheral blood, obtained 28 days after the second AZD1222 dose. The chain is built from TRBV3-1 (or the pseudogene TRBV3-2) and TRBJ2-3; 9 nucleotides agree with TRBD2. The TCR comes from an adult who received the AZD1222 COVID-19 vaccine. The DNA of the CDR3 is TGTGCCAGCAGCCCGCGGGGGGGCGGGGCAGATACGCAGTATTTT. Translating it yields CASSPRGGGADTQYF.